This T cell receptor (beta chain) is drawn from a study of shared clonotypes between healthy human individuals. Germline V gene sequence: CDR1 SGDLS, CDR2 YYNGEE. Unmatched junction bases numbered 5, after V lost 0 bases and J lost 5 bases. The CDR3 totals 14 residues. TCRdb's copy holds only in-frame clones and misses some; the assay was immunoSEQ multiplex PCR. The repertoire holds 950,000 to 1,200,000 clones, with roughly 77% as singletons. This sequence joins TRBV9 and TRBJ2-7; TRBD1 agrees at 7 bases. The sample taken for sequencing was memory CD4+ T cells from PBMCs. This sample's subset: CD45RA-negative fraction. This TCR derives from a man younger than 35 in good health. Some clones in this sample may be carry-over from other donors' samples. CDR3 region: CASSVVGQAHEQYF. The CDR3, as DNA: TGTGCCAGCAGCGTAGTAGGACAGGCCCACGAGCAGTACTTC.